Listed here are 23 T cell receptor beta chains from one sample, sequenced in a study of T cell clones after liver transplantation. TCRdb keeps only in-frame clones here, not all; method: immunoSEQ multiplex PCR. The sample yields around 70,000 clones, more than 85% seen once. Sequenced here: CD4+ T cells from blood, sampled less than 27 months after liver transplant. These receptors were obtained from a human patient who received a liver transplant. The T cells may come from the graft donor.

The chain couples TRBV28 to TRBJ1-2; D gene ambiguous. The CDR3 consists of 16 residues. Trimming cost V 5 bases and J 0 bases, with 16 bases left between them. Germline V gene data show CDR1 as MDHEN and CDR2 as SYDVKM. CDR3 in DNA: TGTGCCAGCAGTCCGACCAAGAATTCAGCTAACTATGGCTACACCTTC. This sequence encodes CASSPTKNSANYGYTF.

This sequence joins TRBV2 and TRBJ2-3; a weak D match, TRBD1 (5 bases). This CDR3 has 14 residues. Germline V gene lookup returns CDR1 SNHLY and CDR2 FYNNEI. V shed 11 bases and J shed 0 bases, with 15 bases lying between them. CDR3 nucleotides: TGTGCCTCCCTTGGCGACAGTAGCACAGATACGCAGTATTTT. Translation gives CASLGDSSTDTQYF.

The chain combines TRBV19 with TRBJ2-7, with 7 bases that match TRBD2. J lost 6 bases, V lost 7 bases, and 12 bases had no gene match. The germline V gene has CDR1 LNHDA and CDR2 SQIVND (reference sequence). The CDR3 is 14 amino acids. In DNA, the CDR3 is TGTGCCAGTACCGATGGGGCGGGAGCGGGCGAGCAGTACTTC. Translated: CASTDGAGAGEQYF. Together with reference TRBV19 and TRBJ2-7, the CDR3 gives the full variable domain: DGGITQSPKYLFRKEGQNVTLSCEQNLNHDAMYWYRQDPGQGLRLIYYSQIVNDFQKGDIAEGYSVSREKKESFPLTVTSAQKNPTAFYLCASTDGAGAGEQYFGPGTRLTVT.

The chain couples TRBV29-1 to TRBJ2-3; D unresolved. Germline CDR1 and CDR2: SQVTM and ANQGSEA. The CDR3 runs to 14 residues. With 1 base removed from V and 4 bases from J, the gap between germline ends came to 12 bases. The CDR3 region has the DNA TGCAGCGTTGAAGTCCCACAAGGGCCAGATACGCAGTATTTT. Translation gives CSVEVPQGPDTQYF.

This chain uses TRBV14 with TRBJ2-5, with TRBD2 matching 9 bases. Germline V CDR1 and CDR2: SGHDN, FVKESK. The CDR3 loop spans 16 amino acids. V gave up 1 base and J gave up 1 base; unmatched junction bases: 4. The chain's CDR3 is CASSQGLTSGQETQYF. CDR3 nucleotides: TGTGCCAGCAGCCAAGGGTTGACTAGCGGCCAAGAGACCCAGTACTTC. Based on the CDR3 plus reference TRBV14 and TRBJ2-5, the full variable domain is EAGVTQFPSHSVIEKGQTVTLRCDPISGHDNLYWYRRVMGKEIKFLLHFVKESKQDESGMPNNRFLAERTGGTYSTLKVQPAELEDSGVYFCASSQGLTSGQETQYFGPGTRLLVL.

The V gene is TRBV27, the J gene TRBJ2-1; tentative D call: TRBD1 (6 bases). V lost 8 bases, J lost 5 bases, and 19 bases lay in between. Germline V gene data show CDR1 as MNHEY and CDR2 as SMNVEV (reference sequence). The CDR3 is 15 amino acids. The CDR3 bases are TGTGCCAGCCATTCGTTGGACAGCTTTAACAATGAGCAGTTCTTC. Its protein is CASHSLDSFNNEQFF.

This sequence joins TRBV6-5 and TRBJ2-7, with TRBD2 matching over 8 bases. The V and J ends lost 4 bases and 2 bases, in that order; junction bases with no gene match: 4. The CDR3 is made up of 14 amino acids. CDR1 and CDR2 (germline): MNHEY, SVGAGI. The CDR3 nucleotides read TGTGCCAGCAGTTTAGCGGGATGGGCCTACGAGCAGTACTTC. It specifies CASSLAGWAYEQYF.

The chain uses TRBV19 and TRBJ1-2; a possible D gene is TRBD1 (5 bases). Germline V gene data show CDR1 as LNHDA and CDR2 as SQIVND (reference sequence). The CDR3 has 13 residues. Trimming stripped 8 bases from V and 5 bases from J, with 15 bases between. CDR3 residues: CASGRGGTYGYTF. Written as DNA, the CDR3 is TGTGCCAGTGGGCGGGGCGGGACTTATGGCTACACCTTC.

The V and J genes are TRBV19 and TRBJ1-2; 10 nucleotides agree with TRBD1. Germline V gives CDR1 LNHDA, CDR2 SQIVND (reference sequence). V lost 5 bases and J lost 6; bases outside the gene matches: 3. This CDR3 region has 13 residues. CDR3 DNA: TGTGCCAGTAGTGCCGGGACAGGGGATGGCTACACCTTC. Translating gives CASSAGTGDGYTF.

The chain is built from TRBV7-9 and TRBJ1-4; the match to TRBD1 covers 8 bases. CDR1 is SEHNR, CDR2 FQNEAQ, per germline (reference sequence). J was trimmed by 8 bases and V by 3 bases; bases with no gene match: 5. This CDR3 has 14 residues. CDR3 loop: CASSLGQAGEKLFF. The CDR3 DNA sequence: TGTGCCAGCAGCTTGGGACAGGCGGGGGAAAAACTGTTTTTT.

This clone was picked up one time. This rearrangement joins TRBV29-1 to TRBJ2-6, with TRBD1 identical over 8 bases. This CDR3 is 17 amino acids long. After removal of 4 bases from V and 3 bases from J, the junction contained 11 bases not matched to a gene. CDR1 is SQVTM and CDR2 is ANQGSEA in the germline V gene. CDR3 loop: CSVGGGQGGVGANVLTF. The CDR3 DNA sequence: TGCAGCGTTGGTGGCGGACAGGGTGGAGTTGGGGCCAACGTCCTGACTTTC. The full variable domain, with the rest looked up from reference TRBV29-1 and TRBJ2-6, is SAVISQKPSRDICQRGTSLTIQCQVDSQVTMMFWYRQQPGQSLTLIATANQGSEATYESGFVIDKFPISRPNLTFSTLTVSNMSPEDSSIYLCSVGGGQGGVGANVLTFGAGSRLTVL.

The chain is built from TRBV29-1 and TRBJ1-4; D is possibly TRBD1 (5 bases). Germline loops: CDR1 SQVTM, CDR2 ANQGSEA. The CDR3 sequence is 15 residues long. V was cut by 0 bases and J by 8 bases, with 16 bases left in between. In DNA form, the CDR3 reads TGCAGCGTTGAAGATCCCTGGCAGGGTGAAGAAAAACTGTTTTTT. Translating gives CSVEDPWQGEEKLFF.

J is TRBJ2-1 and V is TRBV7-2, with a tentative D call TRBD2 (5 bases). The CDR3 extends over 15 amino acids. Trimming left V 1 base short and J 2 bases short, with 9 bases between. From germline, CDR1 is SGHTA and CDR2 FQGNSA. The CDR3 here is CASSLVDGAYNEQFF. DNA of the CDR3: TGTGCCAGCAGCTTAGTTGACGGGGCCTACAATGAGCAGTTCTTC.

This clone was seen just once. The rearrangement links TRBV7-9 to TRBJ1-1, with no clear D. The ends were cut back, 3 bases at V and 1 base at J, with 6 bases in the middle. The CDR3 length is 13 residues. CDR1 and CDR2 (germline): SEHNR, FQNEAQ (reference sequence). CDR3 sequence (DNA): TGTGCCAGCAGCTTTGTAGCGAACACTGAAGCTTTCTTT. Its protein is CASSFVANTEAFF.

This chain joins TRBV6-5 and TRBJ2-5; no definite D call. Trimming pared 2 bases from V and 4 bases from J, leaving 8 bases between. CDR1 is MNHEY, CDR2 SVGAGI, per germline. The CDR3 totals 13 residues. The CDR3, as DNA: TGTGCCAGCAGTTACAAGGTCACAGAGACCCAGTACTTC. Translating it yields CASSYKVTETQYF.

The chain couples TRBV5-1 to TRBJ2-5, with a tentative D call TRBD2 (7 bases). CDR1 and CDR2 (germline): SGHRS, YFSETQ. V was cut by 4 bases and J by 0 bases, with 16 bases left in between. CDR3 length: 16 amino acids. The CDR3 is CASSLGGTPHQETQYF. DNA of the CDR3: TGCGCCAGCAGCCTGGGGGGGACACCACACCAAGAGACCCAGTACTTC. Full variable domain (missing parts from reference TRBV5-1 and TRBJ2-5): KAGVTQTPRYLIKTRGQQVTLSCSPISGHRSVSWYQQTPGQGLQFLFEYFSETQRNKGNFPGRFSGRQFSNSRSEMNVSTLELGDSALYLCASSLGGTPHQETQYFGPGTRLLVL.

Here the CDR3 reads CASGVLGGYEQYF. The DNA for the CDR3 is TGTGCCAGCGGAGTATTAGGGGGGTACGAGCAGTACTTC. This chain connects TRBV5-4 to TRBJ2-7; D is possibly TRBD1 or TRBD2 (6 bases each). The V gene's germline CDR1 is SGHNT and CDR2 YYREEE (reference sequence). The CDR3 runs 13 residues. The V end was cut by 7 bases, the J end by 4 bases, with 15 bases between.

The chain is built from TRBV2 and TRBJ2-3; 7 positions match TRBD1. Germline CDR1 reads SNHLY; CDR2 reads FYNNEI. The CDR3 covers 16 residues. The V segment lost 6 bases and the J segment 2 bases; nucleotides outside the gene matches: 11. CDR3 loop: CASRPTRGPNTDTQYF. The CDR3 bases are TGTGCCAGCAGACCTACAAGGGGGCCTAACACAGATACGCAGTATTTT.

This clone was seen just once. The chain has TRBV25-1 and TRBJ2-1; D may be TRBD1 or TRBD2 (5 bases each). Germline lookup yields CDR1 MGHDK and CDR2 SYGVNS. V dropped 7 bases and J dropped 1 base, with 20 bases sitting between them. CDR3 length equals 17 residues. The CDR3 coding sequence is TGTGCCAGCACTCCCCTTGGGGGATCACCATCCTACAATGAGCAGTTCTTC. It specifies CASTPLGGSPSYNEQFF.

This sequence joins TRBV5-1 and TRBJ2-3, with 9 nucleotides matching TRBD1. Unmatched junction bases numbered 1, after V lost 2 bases and J lost 3 bases. Looked up from germline, CDR1 is SGHRS and CDR2 is YFSETQ. There are 14 residues in the CDR3. The CDR3 sequence: CASSFGQGTDTQYF. The CDR3 nucleotides are TGCGCCAGCAGCTTCGGACAGGGGACAGATACGCAGTATTTT.

This clone was observed a single time. V gene TRBV14 combines with J gene TRBJ1-5, with a possible D match to TRBD1 (5 bases). V gave up 6 bases and J gave up 4 bases, with 16 bases separating them. The CDR3 runs to 15 residues. In germline, CDR1 is SGHDN, CDR2 FVKESK. The CDR3 protein is CASRPGTAQNQPQHF. The CDR3 coding sequence is TGTGCCAGCAGGCCAGGGACGGCGCAAAATCAGCCCCAGCATTTT.

The chain links TRBV4-3 to TRBJ2-7, with 9 bases aligning to TRBD2. The germline gives CDR1 LGHNA, CDR2 YSLEER. The CDR3 has 15 residues. V shed 4 bases and J 7 bases; nucleotides not matched to a gene: 11. The CDR3 nucleotides are TGCGCCAGCAGCCTGGCGGGCGGGAGGGCCGGGGAGCAGTACTTC. It codes for CASSLAGGRAGEQYF.

For the CDR3, the DNA is TGTGCCAGCAGCCACACTAGCGCGAGCACAGATACGCAGTATTTT. Its protein product is CASSHTSASTDTQYF. The rearrangement uses TRBV5-5 and TRBJ2-3; 7 bases are a match to TRBD2. This CDR3 spans 15 amino acids. The V gene end was trimmed by 4 bases and the J gene end by 0 bases; junction bases not matched to a gene: 5. CDR1 SGHKS and CDR2 YYEKEE come from the germline V gene (reference sequence).